This TCR beta chain was observed in a study of cytomegalovirus exposure and HLA in healthy donors (TCRdb year 2017). About the full investigation: An earlier analysis of 587 of the donors reported approximately 270 Gb of sequence data and roughly 110 million unique TCR beta sequences from about 179 million T cells. The T cell repertoires of 670 or so subjects were profiled by immunosequencing and related to cytomegalovirus serostatus. To decide whether each TCR beta V gene segment behaved as functional or pseudogenic, an earlier analysis of fewer than 750 of the donors relied on high-throughput TCR beta sequencing. Donor age, sex, ethnicity and CMV serostatus were compiled together with the repertoire data. The study aimed to test whether cataloging public T cell receptors could reveal signatures of past pathogen exposure. In a later analysis, previously published TCR beta repertoires from roughly 710 donors were re-analyzed and high-resolution HLA genotyping was added so that TCR occurrence patterns could be studied. To predict cytomegalovirus infection status, the study brought together high-throughput TCR immunosequencing, statistical association of individual TCRs with disease status, and machine learning. HLA typing included class I and class II loci at four-digit resolution. An early release that covered more than 550 HLA-typed donors contained about 300 gigabases of sequencing data and tens of millions of unique TCR sequences. Four or five DR-DQ haplotypes were treated as single units for association and clustering because of strong linkage in the cohort. In addition to the first cohort of 500 to 850 subjects, a separate validation cohort of about 120 different subjects was used. The number of typed donors differed by locus: roughly 629-630 for A, B, C, DRB1 and DQB1; 522 for DQA1; 600 to 610 for DPA1; and some 470 for DPB1. Among 398 genotyped donors of the cohort, an average of around 240,000 unique TCR beta nucleotide sequences was sequenced per donor, of which approximately 18% were non-productive. Rather than using new phenotypic data, the later analysis identified candidate immune exposures from TCR beta sequences and from how often those sequences occurred across donors. A later genetic analysis took genome-wide SNP genotypes for about 55% of the 666 donors and used that subset as a discovery cohort. Of the roughly 390 genotyped donors, around 81% fell in the genetic ancestry cluster associated with self-reported Caucasian donors. All discovery cohort repertoires had been generated using a single sequencing platform.

V ends up 3 bases short and J 2 bases short, with an unmatched junction base count of 8. From the cysteine through the phenylalanine, the CDR3 covers 18 amino acids. Only CDR3 DNA is held: 54 bases, read in frame from base 1. CDR1 MGHRA and CDR2 YSYEKL were looked up in the germline V gene. The library relied on the immunoSEQ multiplex PCR assay. For the multiplex PCR, a mixture combining 60 forward primers for TCR Vbeta segments and 13 reverse primers for TCR Jbeta segments was used. A multiplex PCR assay on genomic DNA amplified the CDR3 region of rearranged TCR beta genes. Amplified TCR beta libraries were sequenced as 87-base-pair reads on the Illumina HiSeq System. The authors' pipeline ran thus. A later analysis counted around 72 million unique TCR beta chains across the 650 to 800 repertoires, and 10 million to 12 million of these chains were shared by at least two donors. Raw reads were error-corrected and collapsed into unique sequences with a nearest-neighbor algorithm that merged closely related sequences to remove PCR and sequencing errors. To assign V, D and J gene segments, CDR3 sequences were aligned to IMGT reference sequences. Each retained sequence needed at least a six-nucleotide match to both a V gene segment and a J gene segment. Rearrangements were called productive when the CDR3 lacked stop codons and stayed in frame with V and J; all others were non-productive. CDR3 was defined by IMGT convention, running from the second conserved V-encoded cysteine to the conserved J-encoded phenylalanine. Sequences without an unambiguous match to a single V gene segment were excluded from the earlier analysis of about 630 of the donors. In an earlier analysis of 587 of the donors, a V segment was called functional when productive rearrangements were above 56.7%, and segregating when the standard deviation between donors exceeded 5%. A statistical classification framework was developed to diagnose cytomegalovirus status using the catalog of TCR beta chain sequences. A later analysis assigned V and J genes by comparing TCR nucleotide sequences with IMGT/GENE-DB human TR gene sequences. A later analysis assigned CDR3 sequences and most-parsimonious VDJ recombination scenarios with the TCRdist pipeline. In a later analysis, each TCR beta chain was defined by its CDR3 amino acid sequence together with its V-gene family, and reads lacking a unique V-gene family were excluded. As a way to deal with suspected cross-contamination and a sequencing artifact, a later analysis dropped approximately 590 nucleotide sequences that were highly shared and had low generation probability. In a later analysis, a clonal expansion index was calculated for each public chain from normalized within-repertoire ranks of inferred template counts. A later analysis computed generation probabilities with a VDJ recombination model fitted to out-of-frame rearrangements, and checked the results against IGoR. Hypergeometric tests were used in a later analysis to score TCR-TCR, TCR-HLA and TCR-CMV co-occurrence, with a repertoire-size bias correction applied to the TCR pairs. To estimate false discovery rates, a later analysis permuted the HLA or CMV assignments 20 times. In a later analysis, co-occurring TCRs were grouped using DBSCAN, and TCRdist sequence similarity was added for clustering within HLA-allele-positive subsets. For co-occurrence clustering, repertoires with fewer than 30,000 or more than 120,000 public chains were excluded, along with roughly 5 repertoires with anomalous nucleotide sharing. TCRdb limited this immuneACCESS table to in-frame rearrangements with V and J called. A share of clones is missing; checked studies link under half to unresolved V genes, and the rest is unexplained. The V and J calls and clone size are taken from that table; D and trimming were inferred from the DNA. The sample includes about 130,000 clones, with about 76% observed a single time. 6.6% of the sample lies in the top ten.

The cohort comprised approximately 700 healthy bone marrow donors. At the time of sampling, all cohort members were nominally healthy, though unrecorded immune exposures were likely present. The donor was CMV seropositive and belonged to the group of about 290 seropositive cohort members. A peripheral blood sample was collected from each donor, and TCR beta sequencing was performed on peripheral blood mononuclear cells. Genomic DNA was extracted from the blood cell samples with the Qiagen DNeasy Blood Extraction Kit. Summary of the overall study and its limitations: In a later analysis, most CMV-associated TCR beta chains were found to appear HLA-restricted, with HLA associations seemingly driven largely by CMV exposure. Because HLA typing was missing for some donors at each locus, association tests included only the typed subset. Some IMGT-functional V segments, including TRBV6-2 and TRBV6-3, could not be told apart with the 87-base-pair reads, so those segments were excluded. Three of the identified cytomegalovirus-associated TCR beta chains were confirmed in vitro to be specific for cytomegalovirus antigens. For the cohort, immune exposure information was limited to CMV serostatus. The study listed 170 or so TCR beta chains as associated with cytomegalovirus. When HLA alleles, especially DR and DQ, strongly co-occurred, attributing TCR associations to individual alleles was difficult. This cohort had only TCR beta chains sequenced, and the lack of alpha or paired-chain data limited which features could be detected. Across donors, most TCR sequences were observed very rarely, whereas some public TCRs were present in many individuals. In an earlier analysis of fewer than 700 of the donors, most TCR beta V segments appeared in productive rearrangements about 90% or about 30% of the time, broadly matching IMGT annotations. A group of highly shared sequence variants was considered likely to be a technical artifact of the sequencing pipeline. Several of the top co-occurrence clusters appeared to be linked to parvovirus B19, influenza, CMV and Epstein-Barr virus, according to a later analysis. Correlated functional status among segregating V segments might reflect linkage disequilibrium, but an unknown experimental factor could not be ruled out. At a false discovery rate of 0.05, a later analysis linked some 17,000 TCR beta sequences to specific HLA alleles. A further reported finding was that TCR beta sequences accurately predicted the HLA-A and HLA-B alleles for most subjects in the first cohort. In a later analysis, HLA-associated TCR beta chains were found to be more clonally expanded and to have lower generation probabilities than equally common non-associated chains. According to a later analysis, TCR association rates differed among HLA loci, with DRB1 alleles showing the most associated TCRs and HLA-C alleles showing the fewest. Because counts were too low, roughly 18 rarely observed V segments, including chromosome 9 orphons, were left out of the earlier analysis of 500 to 750 of the donors. The authors suggested that the approach could potentially be generalized to other disease states and immunological phenotypes. In a later genetic analysis, fewer N-insertions in productive TCRs were reported among donors in an Asian-associated ancestry cluster than the 666-donor mean. In a later genetic analysis, a missense DCLRE1C variant was associated with V-gene and J-gene trimming of TCR beta chains, and the association was replicated in an independent cohort. Roughly uniform sequencing depth across donors was assumed in presence/absence analyses, although this assumption may not hold. Cytomegalovirus status was reported to be diagnosed by the classifier with high specificity and sensitivity in both the original and validation cohorts.

For this clone: Its antigen is currently not known. The record has no base qualities; no much larger clone is one base away.

The sequence came from a man in his forties in good health and CMV-seropositive. Sequences were obtained from PBMCs. This chain joins TRBV4-1 to TRBJ2-6, with 9 middle bases fitting TRBD1. The DNA sequence reads TGCGCCAGCAGCCAGGAGGGACAGGGCCTGACTGGGGCCAACGTCCTGACTTTC. Its protein reads: CASSQEGQGLTGANVLTF.